This T cell receptor (beta chain) was identified during a study of cytomegalovirus exposure and HLA in healthy donors. Findings and limits, study-wide: The study designated about 160 TCR beta chains cytomegalovirus-associated.

The table came from immunoSEQ multiplex PCR; TCRdb's copy has only in-frame clones and leaves some out. The sample consists of around 95,000 clones, 85% of them appearing once. To note about this clone: The antigen is unknown.

The germline V gene encodes CDR1 LNHDA and CDR2 SQIVND (reference sequence). V lost 4 bases to trimming and J lost 5 bases; unmatched junction nucleotides: 13. The CDR3 is 16 residues long. The TCR originated in a young man in good health and CMV-seropositive. Input material: PBMCs. The chain combines TRBV19 with TRBJ1-1; 7 positions match TRBD1. CDR3: CASSRIGPTGMTEAFF. CDR3 coding DNA: TGTGCCAGTAGTAGAATAGGTCCGACAGGGATGACTGAAGCTTTCTTT.